Given below is one T cell receptor (beta chain) in context. This sample was included in a study of blood T cell repertoires in COVID-19. About the study: The United States, Italy and Spain supplied acute and convalescent COVID-19 samples. From T cells, B-cell-depleted T cells, or PBMCs came the material, which was cDNA or gDNA.

Methods used by the authors: Quantification of nucleated cells was approximated via reference gene primer amplification. Method: immunoSEQ multiplex PCR; TCRdb's copy keeps in-frame clones and lacks some. D and trimming come from the DNA, and the V and J calls and clone size come from that table. There are about 80,000 clones in the sample; approximately 88% occur only once, and 6% to 7.5% lies in the top ten. This clonotype originated in an elderly woman with acute or convalescent COVID-19. Source material: peripheral blood.

In DNA, the CDR3 is TGTGCCAGCAGTTTTTCGAGGATCGATGAGGCTTTCTTT. Its protein product is CASSFSRIDEAFF. V gene TRBV12-3 or TRBV12-4 combines with J gene TRBJ1-1; D gene uncertain. There are 13 residues in the CDR3. Trimming cost V 3 bases and J 11 bases, with 16 bases left between them.